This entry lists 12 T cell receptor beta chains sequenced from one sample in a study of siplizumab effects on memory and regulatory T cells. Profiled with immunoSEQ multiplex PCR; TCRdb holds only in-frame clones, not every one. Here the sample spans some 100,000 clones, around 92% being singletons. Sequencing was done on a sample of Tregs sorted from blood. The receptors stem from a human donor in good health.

The CDR3 DNA is TGTGCCAGCAGCCAAGAGGTAGATACGCAGTATTTT. It is translated as CASSQEVDTQYF. J is TRBJ2-3 and V is TRBV4-2; D not resolved. The CDR3 length is 12 residues. V was trimmed by 0 bases and J by 5 bases, leaving 3 bases between them. CDR1 is LGHNA, CDR2 YNFKEQ, per germline.

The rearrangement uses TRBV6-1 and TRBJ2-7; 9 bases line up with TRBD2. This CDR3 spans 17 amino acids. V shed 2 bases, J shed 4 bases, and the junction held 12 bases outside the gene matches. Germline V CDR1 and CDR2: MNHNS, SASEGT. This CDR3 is CASSELELAGGGYEQYF. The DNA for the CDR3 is TGTGCCAGCAGTGAATTAGAACTAGCGGGTGGGGGATACGAGCAGTACTTC.

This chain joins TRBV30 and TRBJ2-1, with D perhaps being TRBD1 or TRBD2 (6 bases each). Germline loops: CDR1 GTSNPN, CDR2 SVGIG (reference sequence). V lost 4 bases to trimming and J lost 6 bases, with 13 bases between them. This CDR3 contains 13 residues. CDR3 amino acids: CAWILRGGNEQFF. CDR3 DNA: TGTGCCTGGATCCTCAGGGGAGGCAATGAGCAGTTCTTC.

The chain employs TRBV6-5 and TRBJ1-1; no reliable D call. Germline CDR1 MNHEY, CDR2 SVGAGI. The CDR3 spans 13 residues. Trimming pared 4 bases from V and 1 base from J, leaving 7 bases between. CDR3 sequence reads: CASSWAGNTEAFF. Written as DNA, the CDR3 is TGTGCCAGCAGTTGGGCAGGGAACACTGAAGCTTTCTTT.

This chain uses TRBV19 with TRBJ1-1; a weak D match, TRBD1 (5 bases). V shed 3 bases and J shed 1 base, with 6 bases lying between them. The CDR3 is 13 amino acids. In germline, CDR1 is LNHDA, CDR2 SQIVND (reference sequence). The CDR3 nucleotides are TGTGCCAGTAGTATTCAGGGGAACACTGAAGCTTTCTTT. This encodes CASSIQGNTEAFF.

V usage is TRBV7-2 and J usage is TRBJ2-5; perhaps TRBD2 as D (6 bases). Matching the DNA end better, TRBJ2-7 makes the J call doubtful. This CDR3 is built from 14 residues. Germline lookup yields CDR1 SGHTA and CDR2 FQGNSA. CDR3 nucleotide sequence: TGTGCCAGCAGCCAGGGAGGCGGTCCCTACGAGCAGTACTTC. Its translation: CASSQGGGPYEQYF.

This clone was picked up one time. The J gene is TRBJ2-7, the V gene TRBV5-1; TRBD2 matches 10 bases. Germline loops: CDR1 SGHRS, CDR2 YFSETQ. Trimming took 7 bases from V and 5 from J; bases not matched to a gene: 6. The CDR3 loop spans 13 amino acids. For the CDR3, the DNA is TGCGCCAGCTCCAGCCTAGCGGGGGACGAGCAGTACTTC. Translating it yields CASSSLAGDEQYF.

This chain's CDR3 is CASSPFGGTEAFF. CDR3 nucleotide sequence: TGTGCCAGCAGCCCCTTTGGGGGGACTGAAGCTTTCTTT. This chain links TRBV7-8 with TRBJ1-1, with D perhaps matching TRBD1 (5 bases). The V gene's germline CDR1 is SGHVS and CDR2 FQNEAQ. The CDR3 runs 13 residues. The ends were cut back, 5 bases at V and 5 bases at J, with 12 bases in the middle.

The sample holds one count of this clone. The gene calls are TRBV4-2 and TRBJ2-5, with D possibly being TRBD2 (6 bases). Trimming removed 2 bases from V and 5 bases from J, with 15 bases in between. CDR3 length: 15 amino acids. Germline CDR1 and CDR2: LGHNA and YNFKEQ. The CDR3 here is CASSQRPGEDETQYF. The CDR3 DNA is TGTGCCAGCAGCCAACGTCCGGGAGAAGACGAGACCCAGTACTTC.

The CDR3 DNA follows: TGCGCCAGCAGCCCGTTACTAGTATCTGGAGAGACCCAGTACTTC. Its translation is CASSPLLVSGETQYF. The chain couples TRBV5-1 to TRBJ2-5; perhaps TRBD2 as D (5 bases). CDR1 is SGHRS, CDR2 YFSETQ, per germline. The CDR3 runs to 15 residues. The V end was cut by 4 bases, the J end by 4 bases, with 17 bases between.

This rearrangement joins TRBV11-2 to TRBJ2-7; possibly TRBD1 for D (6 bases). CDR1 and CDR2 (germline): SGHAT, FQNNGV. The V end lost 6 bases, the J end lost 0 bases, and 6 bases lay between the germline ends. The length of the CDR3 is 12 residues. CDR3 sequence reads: CASRTGSYEQYF. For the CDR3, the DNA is TGTGCCAGCAGGACAGGCTCCTACGAGCAGTACTTC.

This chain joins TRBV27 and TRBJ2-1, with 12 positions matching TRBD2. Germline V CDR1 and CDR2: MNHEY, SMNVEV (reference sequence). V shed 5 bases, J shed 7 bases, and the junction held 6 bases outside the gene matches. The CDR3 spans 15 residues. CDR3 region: CASSSRLAGVNEQFF. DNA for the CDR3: TGTGCCAGCAGTAGTAGACTAGCGGGAGTAAATGAGCAGTTCTTC.